This T cell receptor (beta chain) was recovered during a study of Graves' ophthalmopathy and Graves' hyperthyroidism. This CDR3 comprises 13 residues. V trimming: 4 bases; J trimming: 7 bases; junction bases outside the gene matches: 6. Germline V lookup: CDR1 MNHEY, CDR2 SVGEGT. Amplified material comprised TCR beta CDR3 regions derived from RNA transcripts. First-round RT-PCR used HTBI primers; second-round multiplex PCR followed. Via MiXCR, TCRdb re-called the multiplex PCR reads, giving one row per CDR3 protein. The top ten hold 11% of the sample, which has around 1.1 million distinct CDR3 sequences, about 40% seen once. This clonotype came up a few times.

The sequencing sample was made of peripheral blood or thyroid tissue (not recorded which). The TCR sequence derives from an adult man with Graves' hyperthyroidism. This chain connects TRBV6-2 or TRBV6-3 to TRBJ2-7, with 8 bases fitting TRBD2. CDR3 residues: CASSLAGHREQYF. CDR3 DNA sequence: TGTGCCAGCAGTTTAGCGGGACATAGGGAGCAGTACTTC.